This TCR beta chain was captured in a study of beta chain features in type 1 diabetes. On the study more broadly: The study examined 90 million to 130 million sorted cells across all samples. Study results and caveats: These data did not resolve whether HLA type affects TCRB rearrangement. All four CD4+ subsets from Type 1 diabetes patients carried moderately but significantly shorter TCRB CDR3s. Sequencing of cDNA might inflate the share of cells that strongly express TCR.

The authors reverse transcribed all of the isolated RNA, so sequencing captured expressed TCRB transcripts. TCRdb's copy holds only in-frame clones and misses some; the assay was immunoSEQ multiplex PCR. The sample carries 900,000 or so clones, 15% to 20% recorded once. Comment on this clone: Antigen unknown.

Specimen: naive CD4+ T cells from blood. The clonotype comes from a woman under 30 in good health.

The CDR3 nucleotides are TGTGCCAGCAGCCGGATGGGCGGGGGCACCGGGGAGCTGTTTTTT. Translating it yields CASSRMGGGTGELFF. This sequence joins TRBV7-2 and TRBJ2-2; TRBD2 matches 7 bases. With V trimmed by 5 bases and J by 4 bases, 7 bases remained unmatched. Germline lookup yields CDR1 SGHTA and CDR2 FQGNSA. The CDR3 has 15 amino acids.